This TCR beta chain derives from a study of post-analysis software for immune sequencing data. The wider study: Relapsing-remitting, secondary progressive and progressive-relapsing courses of multiple sclerosis were included.

Unique molecular identifiers featured in each of the TCR beta cDNA libraries. MiXCR, run by TCRdb on the PCR reads, gives a single entry per CDR3 protein. The sample has about 820,000 distinct CDR3 sequences, approximately 57% seen once. Comments on this clonotype: Antigen unknown.

Broader study findings: By F measure, samples from a shared preparation batch strongly co-clustered. Normalized Chao1 diversity was significantly lower in multiple sclerosis patients than in controls.

The source material was blood. This clonotype was obtained from a girl under 18 with multiple sclerosis.

The chain's CDR3 is CASMNRWEGSDQPQHF. The CDR3 region has the DNA TGTGCCAGCATGAACCGGTGGGAGGGGTCAGATCAGCCCCAGCATTTT. V is TRBV27 and J is TRBJ1-5; a weak D match, TRBD1 (5 bases). This CDR3 is 16 amino acids long. The V end lost 7 bases, the J end lost 5 bases, and 21 bases lay between the germline ends. Germline CDR1 and CDR2: MNHEY and SMNVEV (reference sequence).